The rows below give T cell receptor beta chains drawn from one sample of a study of memory CD4+ T cells and cytomegalovirus serostatus. The protocol was immunoSEQ multiplex PCR, while the TCRdb copy is restricted to in-frame clones and leaves out a portion. This sample has some 65,000 clones, with about three quarters found just once. Sequenced material: memory CD4+ T cells from blood. These receptor sequences come from an adult in good health and CMV-seronegative. Some clones in this sample may be carry-over from other donors' samples. CDR3s include the opening cysteine and the closing phenylalanine or tryptophan. A D gene is named only where the DNA matches it firmly. Rows may omit the clone size; those that give it use once, few, many or a size class.

size: few
V: TRBV29-1
D: .
J: TRBJ2-5
DNA: TGCAGCGTGCCCCAAGGAGGGGCGGTCCAAGAGACCCAGTACTTC
CDR3: CSVPQGGAVQETQYF

size: once
V: TRBV6-1
D: .
J: TRBJ2-7
DNA: TGTGCCAGCAGTGTGACGGATCTAACCTACGAGCAGTACTTC
CDR3: CASSVTDLTYEQYF

size: .
V: TRBV5-6
D: .
J: TRBJ2-5
DNA: TGTGCCAGCAGCTTGCCCCAAGAGACCCAGTACTTC
CDR3: CASSLPQETQYF

size: .
V: TRBV28
D: TRBD1
J: TRBJ1-5
DNA: TGTGCCAGCAGCTCCCCGGGACAGGGTGATCAGCCCCAGCATTTT
CDR3: CASSSPGQGDQPQHF

size: .
V: TRBV18
D: .
J: TRBJ2-1
DNA: TGTGCCAGCTCATCTGGGACTCTCGATGAGCAGTTCTTC
CDR3: CASSSGTLDEQFF

size: .
V: TRBV5-6
D: .
J: TRBJ2-7
DNA: TGTGCCAGCAGCTTGGCCTTGGCGACAGGCTACTACGAGCAGTACTTT
CDR3: CASSLALATGYYEQYF

size: .
V: TRBV7-2
D: .
J: TRBJ2-1
DNA: TGTGCCAGCAGCCCCCAGACAGGCCTGAACAATGAGCAGTTCTTC
CDR3: CASSPQTGLNNEQFF

size: .
V: TRBV7-9
D: .
J: TRBJ1-2
DNA: TGTGCCAGCAGTTCGAGTCTATCGAACGGTGTCCATGGCTACACCTTC
CDR3: CASSSSLSNGVHGYTF

size: .
V: TRBV5-8
D: .
J: TRBJ1-1
DNA: TGTGCCAGCACCCGACAGGCGGGGAACACTGAAGCTTTCTTT
CDR3: CASTRQAGNTEAFF

size: .
V: TRBV18
D: TRBD2
J: TRBJ2-5
DNA: TGTGCCAGCTCACCGCCCCGGGGGGCCCAGTACTTC
CDR3: CASSPPRGAQYF

size: .
V: TRBV7-8
D: .
J: TRBJ1-1
DNA: TGTGCCAGCAGCCGCCCCCCGATGAACACTGAAGCTTTCTTT
CDR3: CASSRPPMNTEAFF

size: once
V: TRBV5-4
D: TRBD2
J: TRBJ2-4
DNA: TGTGCCAGCAGCTTAGCGGGAGGGGACATTCAGTACTTC
CDR3: CASSLAGGDIQYF

size: once
V: TRBV11-2
D: .
J: TRBJ1-4
DNA: TGTGCCAGCAGCTTACGAGGACGGCTTAATGAAAAACTGTTTTTT
CDR3: CASSLRGRLNEKLFF

size: .
V: TRBV30
D: .
J: TRBJ1-1
DNA: TGTGCCTGGACCAGGGGATGGACTGAAGCTTTCTTT
CDR3: CAWTRGWTEAFF

size: .
V: TRBV30
D: .
J: TRBJ2-2
DNA: TGTGCCTGGGCGAACACCGGGGAGCTGTTTTTT
CDR3: CAWANTGELFF

size: few
V: TRBV28
D: TRBD1
J: TRBJ1-2
DNA: TGTGCCAGCAGTTGGATTCTTTCTAGGGGACAGGGATTTGGCTACACCTTC
CDR3: CASSWILSRGQGFGYTF

size: .
V: TRBV10-3
D: TRBD1
J: TRBJ1-1
DNA: TGTGCCATCAGTGACACAGGGGAGTGGACTGAAGCTTTCTTT
CDR3: CAISDTGEWTEAFF

size: few
V: TRBV7-3
D: .
J: TRBJ2-1
DNA: TGTGCCAGCAGCCACTCCGGAGACAATGAGCAGTTCTTC
CDR3: CASSHSGDNEQFF

size: .
V: TRBV9
D: .
J: TRBJ2-2
DNA: TGTGCCAGCAGCGTAGAAGTAAATGCCTTCACCGGGGAGCTGTTTTTT
CDR3: CASSVEVNAFTGELFF

size: .
V: TRBV18
D: TRBD1
J: TRBJ1-1
DNA: TGTGCCAGCTCACCATCATGGACAGGGGCGCTTCTGAACACTGAAGCTTTCTTT
CDR3: CASSPSWTGALLNTEAFF

size: few
V: TRBV4-3
D: .
J: TRBJ2-5
DNA: TGCGCCAGCCTTTCCCCGGGACCCTGGCAAGAGACCCAGTACTTC
CDR3: CASLSPGPWQETQYF

size: .
V: TRBV9
D: TRBD2
J: TRBJ2-3
DNA: TGTGCCAGCAGCGTAGGGAGCGGGGGGGCCTATACGCAGTATTTT
CDR3: CASSVGSGGAYTQYF

size: .
V: TRBV11-2
D: TRBD2
J: TRBJ2-7
DNA: TGTGCCAGCAGCTTAGTGGGGGGGAGCTACGAGCAGTACTTC
CDR3: CASSLVGGSYEQYF

size: once
V: TRBV7-9
D: .
J: TRBJ2-7
DNA: TGTGCCAGCAGGCCGACAGGGACTTACGGCGAGCAGTACTTC
CDR3: CASRPTGTYGEQYF

size: .
V: TRBV30
D: TRBD2
J: TRBJ2-3
DNA: TGTGCCTGGCGTAGGGCGGGGGAAGATACGCAGTATTTT
CDR3: CAWRRAGEDTQYF

size: .
V: TRBV30
D: .
J: TRBJ2-5
DNA: TGTGCCTGGGGCGCCATACCGGGAGCACAAGAGACCCAGTACTTC
CDR3: CAWGAIPGAQETQYF

size: .
V: TRBV29-1
D: .
J: TRBJ2-1
DNA: TGCAGCTTTAGGGACTGGACCTACAATGAGCAGTTCTTC
CDR3: CSFRDWTYNEQFF

size: .
V: TRBV18
D: .
J: TRBJ2-5
DNA: TGTGCCAGCTCACCCCGTTCGGCCCAGTACTTC
CDR3: CASSPRSAQYF

size: .
V: TRBV30
D: TRBD1
J: TRBJ1-1
DNA: TGTGCCTGGAGTGGGGGAACAGGGGCTACTGAAGCTTTCTTT
CDR3: CAWSGGTGATEAFF

size: .
V: TRBV28
D: TRBD1
J: TRBJ2-2
DNA: TGTGCCAGCAGTTCCTGGGACAGTTCCGCGGCTCCGAACACCGGGGAGCTGTTTTTT
CDR3: CASSSWDSSAAPNTGELFF

size: .
V: TRBV19
D: .
J: TRBJ2-6
DNA: TGTGCCAGTAGCATTAGTCAGGCTGGGGCCAACGTCCTGACTTTC
CDR3: CASSISQAGANVLTF

size: .
V: TRBV28
D: TRBD2
J: TRBJ2-7
DNA: TGTGCCAGCAGCCCCCCTAGCGGGAGGGGCTACGAGCAGTACTTC
CDR3: CASSPPSGRGYEQYF

size: .
V: TRBV7-9
D: TRBD1
J: TRBJ1-1
DNA: TGTGCCAGCAGCTTAGAGGGACAGGGGGTGAGGGCTGAAGCTTTCTTT
CDR3: CASSLEGQGVRAEAFF

size: .
V: TRBV18
D: .
J: TRBJ2-1
DNA: TGTGCCAGCTCACCACAGGGAAATGAGCAGTTCTTC
CDR3: CASSPQGNEQFF

size: .
V: TRBV5-1
D: .
J: TRBJ1-3
DNA: TGCGCCAGCAGCTGGGGGACGCGAACCTCTGGAAACACCATATATTTT
CDR3: CASSWGTRTSGNTIYF

size: .
V: TRBV18
D: .
J: TRBJ1-1
DNA: TGTGCCAGCTCACCGACGACAGTTAACACTGAAGCTTTCTTT
CDR3: CASSPTTVNTEAFF

size: .
V: TRBV7-6
D: .
J: TRBJ2-5
DNA: TGTGCCAGCAGTCCCGGGACGCAACAAGAGACCCAGTACTTC
CDR3: CASSPGTQQETQYF

size: .
V: TRBV11-2
D: .
J: TRBJ1-1
DNA: TGTGCCAGCAGCTGGACATGGGGTATCGGGAACACTGAAGCTTTCTTT
CDR3: CASSWTWGIGNTEAFF

size: .
V: TRBV30
D: TRBD2
J: TRBJ2-7
DNA: TGTGCCTGGAGAGTGCGGGGGGCACAGGGATCCTACGAGCAGTACTTC
CDR3: CAWRVRGAQGSYEQYF

size: few
V: TRBV5-1
D: TRBD1
J: TRBJ2-7
DNA: TGCGCCAGCAGCTTGGGCAGGGGGCAAGGGCAGCAGTACTTC
CDR3: CASSLGRGQGQQYF

size: .
V: TRBV10-3
D: TRBD1
J: TRBJ1-2
DNA: TGTGCCATCAGTGAGGGACAGGGGTTGAAGGGCTATGGCTACACCTTC
CDR3: CAISEGQGLKGYGYTF

size: .
V: TRBV15
D: .
J: TRBJ2-7
DNA: TGTGCCACCAGCAGAGCCTCAGGTGGGGACTACGAGCAGTACTTC
CDR3: CATSRASGGDYEQYF

size: few
V: TRBV14
D: .
J: TRBJ1-4
DNA: TGTGCCAGCAGCCAAGATCCGGGCCGAGGCGGTGAAAAACTGTTTTTT
CDR3: CASSQDPGRGGEKLFF

size: .
V: TRBV5-4
D: .
J: TRBJ1-2
DNA: TGTGCCAGCAGCTTTCCCTTGGACGGGTATGGCTACACCTTC
CDR3: CASSFPLDGYGYTF

size: .
V: TRBV20-1
D: .
J: TRBJ2-1
DNA: TGCAGTGCTAGGAGGGGCAATGAGCAGTTCTTC
CDR3: CSARRGNEQFF

size: once
V: TRBV18
D: .
J: TRBJ2-7
DNA: TGTGCCAGCTCACCCCCGGACTGGAACTCCTACGAGCAGTACTTC
CDR3: CASSPPDWNSYEQYF

size: .
V: TRBV7-2
D: .
J: TRBJ1-5
DNA: TGTGCCAGCAGCTTAGGAGGAGGGAAGGGGCGTCAGCCCCAGCATTTT
CDR3: CASSLGGGKGRQPQHF

size: .
V: TRBV5-4
D: TRBD2
J: TRBJ2-3
DNA: TGTGCCAGCAGCTCGGGACTAGCGGGGGGCACAGATACGCAGTATTTT
CDR3: CASSSGLAGGTDTQYF

size: .
V: TRBV4-3
D: .
J: TRBJ2-3
DNA: TGCGCCAGCAGCCAACGGCTTCTTACAGATACGCAGTATTTT
CDR3: CASSQRLLTDTQYF

size: .
V: TRBV18
D: .
J: TRBJ2-7
DNA: TGTGCCAGCTCAGAGGGACACACCAAGGGGGGCGAGCAGTACTTC
CDR3: CASSEGHTKGGEQYF